In its sample, the clone carrying this T cell receptor (beta chain) was seen many times. Its specificity is not known. Quantitative 5'-RACE with molecular barcodes generated TCR beta libraries. MiXCR, applied by TCRdb to the 5' RACE reads, yields one record per CDR3 protein. The data contain some 250,000 distinct CDR3 sequences, 20% to 30% of them singletons. This sample stems from a study of CD8 T cells in ankylosing spondylitis. Points from the study as a whole: The study identified a TCR beta motif of under ten highly homologous variants that appeared characteristic of ankylosing spondylitis blood. The authors reported significant enrichment of disease-linked clones in matched ankylosing spondylitis synovial fluid. As for the disease-linked clones, they showed a CD8+ phenotype and occurred at relatively low frequencies in peripheral blood.

Trimming took 3 bases from V and 1 from J, leaving 11 bases between them. CDR1 KGHDR and CDR2 SFDVKD come from the germline V gene. This CDR3 has 15 amino acids. The chain couples TRBV24-1 to TRBJ2-5; possible D gene TRBD1, 5 bases. Sequenced sample: blood, either unsorted or a sorted T cell fraction (not recorded which). This clonotype was obtained from a male donor with ankylosing spondylitis or in good health (not recorded which). The CDR3: CATSDNRLGQETQYF. The DNA for the CDR3 is TGTGCCACCAGTGATAACAGGTTGGGCCAAGAGACCCAGTACTTC.